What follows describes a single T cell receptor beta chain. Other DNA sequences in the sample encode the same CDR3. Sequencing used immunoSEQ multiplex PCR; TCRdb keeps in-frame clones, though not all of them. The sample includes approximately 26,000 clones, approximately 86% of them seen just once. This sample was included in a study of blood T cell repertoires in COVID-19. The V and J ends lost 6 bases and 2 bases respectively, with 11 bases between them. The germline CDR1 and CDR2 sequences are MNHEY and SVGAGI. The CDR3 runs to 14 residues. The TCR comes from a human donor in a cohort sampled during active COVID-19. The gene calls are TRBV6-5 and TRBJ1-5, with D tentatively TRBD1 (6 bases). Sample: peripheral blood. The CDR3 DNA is TGTGCCAGCAGGGGAGGGGGTGGCAATCAGCCCCAGCATTTT. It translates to CASRGGGGNQPQHF.